The 13 T cell receptor beta chains reported below all come from one sample, sequenced in a study of cytomegalovirus exposure and HLA in healthy donors. This PCR relied on a set of 60 Vbeta primers and 13 Jbeta primers. Here immunoSEQ multiplex PCR was the method, and the copy in TCRdb shows in-frame clones only, minus some. The sample lists around 200,000 clones; about 80% were seen once. The sample consisted of PBMCs. Receptors were obtained from a woman in her 50s in good health and CMV-seropositive.

This clone was detected only once. V and J are TRBV19 and TRBJ2-2; D remains ambiguous. CDR3 size: 14 residues. Germline V gene lookup returns CDR1 LNHDA and CDR2 SQIVND (reference sequence). Trimming stripped 6 bases from V and 0 bases from J, with 8 bases between. DNA for the CDR3: TGTGCCAGTAGCATCGGTTCGAACACCGGGGAGCTGTTTTTT. Its protein is CASSIGSNTGELFF.

This clone was seen a single time. This rearrangement joins TRBV9 to TRBJ1-3, with TRBD1 identical over 9 bases. V lost 7 bases and J lost 1; bases outside the gene matches: 3. Germline CDR1 SGDLS, CDR2 YYNGEE. The CDR3 runs to 14 residues. For the CDR3, the DNA is TGTGCCAGCGGGACAGGGCATTCTGGAAACACCATATATTTT. Translating gives CASGTGHSGNTIYF.

Note on this clone: The germline gene is not matched at one end of the junction; a read error may be the cause. V usage is TRBV7-9 and J usage is TRBJ1-1, with D hard to call. The CDR3 is 12 residues long. Germline-derived CDR1 and CDR2 are SEHNR and FQNEAQ (reference sequence). Here the CDR3 reads CSSSLPGLGAFF. The DNA of the CDR3 is TGTTCCAGCAGCTTACCCGGACTAGGGGCTTTCTTT.

The chain combines TRBV7-2 with TRBJ1-1; 10 bases align to TRBD1. The CDR3 totals 14 residues. Germline V gene lookup returns CDR1 SGHTA and CDR2 FQGNSA. V trimming: 2 bases; J trimming: 4 bases; junction bases outside the gene matches: 1. For the CDR3, the DNA is TGTGCCAGCAGCTTAAGGACAGGGGGCACTGAAGCTTTCTTT. The encoded protein is CASSLRTGGTEAFF.

The V and J genes are TRBV6-5 and TRBJ1-1, with 7 bases matching TRBD1. CDR3 length equals 15 residues. V was clipped by 4 bases and J by 5 bases; unmatched bases: 10. Germline CDR1 and CDR2: MNHEY and SVGAGI. DNA of the CDR3: TGTGCCAGCAGTTCCTACGACAGGGACGGGACTGAAGCTTTCTTT. Its protein product is CASSSYDRDGTEAFF.

The chain employs TRBV6-5 and TRBJ2-2; TRBD1 aligns across 11 bases. Germline V gene lookup returns CDR1 MNHEY and CDR2 SVGAGI. The CDR3 is 15 amino acids. V was clipped by 6 bases and J by 4 bases; unmatched bases: 4. The CDR3 DNA follows: TGTGCCAGCAGCCAGGACAGGGGGCGCACCGGGGAGCTGTTTTTT. Encoded protein: CASSQDRGRTGELFF.

J is TRBJ2-7 and V is TRBV5-6; no clear D. CDR1 and CDR2 from the germline V gene are SGHDT and YYEEEE. The V end lost 5 bases, the J end lost 3 bases, and 15 bases lay between the germline ends. The CDR3 length is 14 residues. DNA for the CDR3: TGTGCCAGCAGTTACGGTGGCGGTGGCTACGAGCAGTACTTC. It specifies CASSYGGGGYEQYF.

The table lists this clone with a count of one. The chain joins TRBV5-8 to TRBJ1-2, with a tentative D call TRBD1 (6 bases). This CDR3 has 14 residues. The V gene lost 1 base and the J gene lost 6 bases, with 13 bases spanning the gap. Germline CDR1 and CDR2: SGHTS and YDEGEE. DNA for the CDR3: TGTGCCAGCAGCTTGAACCCGGGGGGCCATGGCTACACCTTC. Its translation: CASSLNPGGHGYTF.

The rearrangement uses TRBV30 and TRBJ2-1, with D uncertain. The CDR3 runs to 15 residues. The germline V gene has CDR1 GTSNPN and CDR2 SVGIG (reference sequence). Deletions cut 3 bases from V and 0 bases from J, with 12 bases between. The CDR3 DNA is TGTGCCTGGAGAATGGTGTCGAGCTCCTACAATGAGCAGTTCTTC. The encoded protein is CAWRMVSSSYNEQFF. Together with reference TRBV30 and TRBJ2-1, the CDR3 gives the full variable domain: SQTIHQWPATLVQPVGSPLSLECTVEGTSNPNLYWYRQAAGRGLQLLFYSVGIGQISSEVPQNLSASRPQDRQFILSSKKLLLSDSGFYLCAWRMVSSSYNEQFFGPGTRLTVL.

The chain has TRBV28 and TRBJ2-3; TRBD2 matches 7 bases. The CDR3 is 16 amino acids. V lost 4 bases and J lost 2; bases outside the gene matches: 9. Germline assignment: CDR1 MDHEN and CDR2 SYDVKM. CDR3: CASSSSGGDNTDTQYF. The CDR3, as DNA: TGTGCCAGCAGTTCCTCGGGAGGCGACAACACAGATACGCAGTATTTT.

Here the CDR3 reads CASSQFGPAGFSYEQYF. The DNA for the CDR3 is TGCGCCAGCAGCCAATTCGGTCCAGCGGGGTTCTCCTACGAGCAGTACTTC. The chain links TRBV4-1 to TRBJ2-7; 7 bases align to TRBD2. The V and J ends lost 2 bases and 0 bases, in that order; junction bases with no gene match: 10. CDR3 length equals 17 residues. Germline values: CDR1 MGHRA, CDR2 YSYEKL.

The V gene is TRBV30, the J gene TRBJ1-1; D is possibly TRBD1 (5 bases). The V gene's germline CDR1 is GTSNPN and CDR2 SVGIG (reference sequence). The V end was cut by 5 bases, the J end by 5 bases, with 9 bases between. This CDR3 region has 11 residues. Here the CDR3 reads CAWGTGTEAFF. The CDR3 region has the DNA TGTGCCTGGGGTACAGGTACTGAAGCTTTCTTT.

This rearrangement joins TRBV19 to TRBJ1-6, with 10 bases that match TRBD1. CDR3 size: 13 residues. CDR1 is LNHDA, CDR2 SQIVND, per germline (reference sequence). J was trimmed by 6 bases and V by 8 bases; bases with no gene match: 1. The CDR3 here is CASRDRGNSPLHF. CDR3 in DNA: TGTGCCAGTCGGGACAGGGGTAATTCACCCCTCCACTTT.